This T cell receptor beta chain was recovered during a study of T cell responses to AZD1222 COVID-19 vaccine. Trimming took off 4 bases at V and 1 base at J, with 16 bases between the two ends. Germline-derived CDR1 and CDR2 are MDHEN and SYDVKM. This CDR3 comprises 17 residues. Study-level results: The donor group comprised mostly white British people and more females; the analysis possibly underestimated clonal diversity. Spike-wide vaccine-associated CD4 TCRs dominated at 160-218 and 743-854.

Pooling of second doses given at about 4 or about 12 weeks was done. Worth noting for this clone: What it recognizes is unknown.

The data were produced by immunoSEQ multiplex PCR, yet TCRdb's version contains in-frame clones alone and is incomplete. The data hold 140,000 to 150,000 clones, with 92% observed a single time. The rearrangement uses TRBV28 and TRBJ1-4; D call uncertain. This clonotype was sampled from an adult who received the AZD1222 COVID-19 vaccine. The source material was peripheral blood, sampled 28 days after the second AZD1222 dose. For the CDR3, the DNA is TGTGCCAGCAGTTCGCTTGGCTGGGAAGAAACTAATGAAAAACTGTTTTTT. This codes for CASSSLGWEETNEKLFF.